The 5 T cell receptor beta chains below all came from one sample that was sequenced in a study of vaccination and CD4 T cells after COVID-19. Treatment meaning: approximately 9-day PBMC culture with coronavirus spike peptide pools or control peptides (ViraFEST assay). Sequencing of the DNA from cultured CD4+ T cells was carried out with the Oncomine TCR Beta short-read assay. TCRdb recomputed calls from the PCR reads with MiXCR, one row per CDR3 protein. The table records around 10,000 distinct CDR3 sequences, around 67% of them present only once. Antigen specificity for these receptors is unknown. What was sequenced was CD4+ T cells from blood, cultured in vitro. All receptors come from a human donor who had recovered from COVID-19.

The genes are TRBV7-9 and TRBJ1-1; D is possibly TRBD1 (5 bases). The CDR3 runs 14 residues. The germline V gene encodes CDR1 SEHNR and CDR2 FQNEAQ (reference sequence). Trimming cost V 2 bases and J 5 bases, with 12 bases left between them. This CDR3 is CASSLSGGGTEAFF. The DNA of the CDR3 is TGTGCCAGCAGCTTATCCGGGGGTGGAACTGAAGCTTTCTTT.

A few counts support this clonotype. The genes are TRBV7-2 and TRBJ1-6; no firm D call. Germline values: CDR1 SGHTA, CDR2 FQGNSA. The CDR3 totals 12 residues. V lost 1 base, J lost 13 bases, and 8 bases lay in between. The DNA of the CDR3 is TGTGCCAGCAGCTTAGAGGTCGCTCCCCTCCACTTT. Its protein product is CASSLEVAPLHF. Combining the CDR3 with reference TRBV7-2 and TRBJ1-6 gives the whole variable domain GAGVSQSPSNKVTEKGKDVELRCDPISGHTALYWYRQSLGQGLEFLIYFQGNSAPDKSGLPSDRFSAERTGGSVSTLTIQRTQQEDSAVYLCASSLEVAPLHFGNGTRLTVT.

V is TRBV30 and J is TRBJ1-1, with TRBD1 as a possible D gene (5 bases). Looked up from germline, CDR1 is GTSNPN and CDR2 is SVGIG (reference sequence). The CDR3 has 11 amino acids. The V gene lost 2 bases and the J gene lost 7 bases, with 8 bases spanning the gap. The CDR3 DNA sequence: TGTGCCTGGAGTCGGGGGTTTGAAGCTTTCTTT. Protein product: CAWSRGFEAFF.

The chain has TRBV28 and TRBJ1-6; D is unresolved. Deletions cut 6 bases from V and 7 bases from J, with 4 bases between. The CDR3 runs to 11 residues. Looked up from germline, CDR1 is MDHEN and CDR2 is SYDVKM. The DNA of the CDR3 is TGTGCCAGCAGGGCCAATTCACCCCTCCACTTT. Its translation is CASRANSPLHF. Full variable domain (outside the CDR3, taken from reference TRBV28 and TRBJ1-6): DVKVTQSSRYLVKRTGEKVFLECVQDMDHENMFWYRQDPGLGLRLIYFSYDVKMKEKGDIPEGYSVSREKKERFSLILESASTNQTSMYLCASRANSPLHFGNGTRLTVT.

In this sample, this clonotype is medium-sized. J is TRBJ2-1 and V is TRBV24-1, with TRBD2 matching over 14 bases. Germline V lookup: CDR1 KGHDR, CDR2 SFDVKD. The V gene end was trimmed by 3 bases and the J gene end by 7 bases; junction bases not matched to a gene: 10. The CDR3 sequence is 18 residues long. CDR3 nucleotides: TGTGCCACCAGTGATCCCAGCCCGACTAGCGGGAGGGTAAATGAGCAGTTCTTC. This codes for CATSDPSPTSGRVNEQFF.